The 20 T cell receptor beta chains below all came from one sample that was sequenced in a study of cytomegalovirus exposure and HLA in healthy donors. PCR primers comprised 60 Vbeta and 13 Jbeta primers. The data were produced by immunoSEQ multiplex PCR, yet TCRdb's version contains in-frame clones alone and is incomplete. The sample yields around 100,000 clones, roughly 73% seen once. The specimen was PBMCs. These receptors were obtained from a young woman in good health and CMV-seronegative.

V is TRBV7-9 and J is TRBJ1-5; D not resolved. Trimming removed 4 bases from V and 4 bases from J, with 8 bases in between. The V gene's germline CDR1 is SEHNR and CDR2 FQNEAQ (reference sequence). The CDR3 consists of 13 residues. This CDR3 is CASSSPGNQPQHF. The CDR3, as DNA: TGTGCCAGCAGCTCTCCGGGGAATCAGCCCCAGCATTTT.

In regard to this clone: The junction and the germline gene differ at one end; a read error may be behind it. CDR3: CASSNSGAAGNTIYF. CDR3 sequence (DNA): TGTGCCAGCAGTAACTCAGGGGCGGCTGGAAACACCATATATTTT. The V and J genes are TRBV6-5 and TRBJ1-3, with TRBD1 as a possible D gene (6 bases). CDR1 MNHEY and CDR2 SVGAGI come from the germline V gene. CDR3 length: 15 residues.

This clone was recorded a few times. This rearrangement joins TRBV7-2 to TRBJ2-1; D gene ambiguous. V lost 0 bases and J 0 bases, leaving 6 bases between the germline ends. Looked up from germline, CDR1 is SGHTA and CDR2 is FQGNSA. CDR3 length: 15 amino acids. The CDR3 here is CASSLAADSYNEQFF. The CDR3 DNA follows: TGTGCCAGCAGCTTAGCCGCGGACTCCTACAATGAGCAGTTCTTC.

This clone showed up just a few times. The chain couples TRBV29-1 to TRBJ2-5, with 8 bases that match TRBD1. The J call may be wrong; the DNA end is better matched by TRBJ2-7. This CDR3 region has 13 residues. The germline gives CDR1 SQVTM, CDR2 ANQGSEA. CDR3 DNA sequence: TGCAGCGCCCTGACAGGGGTGGCCTACGAGCAGTACTTC. This translates into CSALTGVAYEQYF.

Here the CDR3 DNA reads TGTGCCAGCACCGTGAAGGGGGATACTGAAGCTTTCTTT. It specifies CASTVKGDTEAFF. This chain links TRBV2 with TRBJ1-1, with D possibly being TRBD1 (6 bases). Trimming stripped 7 bases from V and 5 bases from J, with 14 bases between. The CDR3 runs 13 residues. Germline values: CDR1 SNHLY, CDR2 FYNNEI.

This clone was counted only a few times. This chain links TRBV5-4 with TRBJ2-1; 7 bases fit TRBD2. This CDR3 spans 15 amino acids. Germline CDR1 and CDR2: SGHNT and YYREEE (reference sequence). V lost 0 bases and J lost 6; bases outside the gene matches: 6. CDR3 region: CASSLAGAGLNEQFF. The CDR3 region has the DNA TGTGCCAGCAGCTTGGCCGGAGCGGGGCTCAATGAGCAGTTCTTC. The full variable domain, rest sourced from reference TRBV5-4 and TRBJ2-1, is ETGVTQSPTHLIKTRGQQVTLRCSSQSGHNTVSWYQQALGQGPQFIFQYYREEENGRGNFPPRFSGLQFPNYSSELNVNALELDDSALYLCASSLAGAGLNEQFFGPGTRLTVL.

This clone has a single count. The chain recombines TRBV10-3 with TRBJ1-2; possibly TRBD1 for D (5 bases). The length of the CDR3 is 13 residues. Looked up from germline, CDR1 is ENHRY and CDR2 is SYGVKD. Deletions cut 3 bases from V and 1 base from J, with 6 bases between. This CDR3 reads CAISDDSNYGYTF. For the CDR3, the DNA is TGTGCCATCAGTGACGACAGTAACTATGGCTACACCTTC.

This clone was recorded a few times. This chain uses TRBV13 with TRBJ1-1; tentative D call: TRBD1 (6 bases). The germline gives CDR1 PRHDT, CDR2 FYEKMQ (reference sequence). CDR3 length equals 13 residues. The V end lost 5 bases, the J end lost 8 bases, and 15 bases lay between the germline ends. The CDR3 nucleotides are TGTGCCAGCAGCCTCGCGGGGGCCCGCGAAGCTTTCTTT. It specifies CASSLAGAREAFF.

The chain joins TRBV29-1 to TRBJ2-7; D is uncertain. V gave up 5 bases and J gave up 12 bases, with 23 bases separating them. Germline V gene sequence: CDR1 SQVTM, CDR2 ANQGSEA. The CDR3 has 13 residues. The CDR3: CSVLGPGMHNWYF. CDR3 bases: TGCAGCGTTCTAGGCCCGGGTATGCATAACTGGTACTTC.

The chain uses TRBV5-1 and TRBJ1-4, with no clear D. The CDR3 consists of 14 residues. Germline V gene data show CDR1 as SGHRS and CDR2 as YFSETQ. The V end was cut by 0 bases, the J end by 5 bases, with 8 bases between. This CDR3 is CASSLVPENEKLFF. CDR3 in DNA: TGCGCCAGCAGCTTGGTCCCGGAGAATGAAAAACTGTTTTTT.

The V gene is TRBV29-1, the J gene TRBJ1-2; 10 bases align to TRBD1. Germline CDR1 SQVTM, CDR2 ANQGSEA. The CDR3 consists of 15 residues. V shed 2 bases and J 8 bases; nucleotides not matched to a gene: 11. As DNA, the CDR3 is TGCAGCGTTGAAATGTCAGAGACAGGGGGCCAGGGCTACACCTTC. The encoded protein is CSVEMSETGGQGYTF. Full variable domain (remainder filled in from reference TRBV29-1 and TRBJ1-2): SAVISQKPSRDICQRGTSLTIQCQVDSQVTMMFWYRQQPGQSLTLIATANQGSEATYESGFVIDKFPISRPNLTFSTLTVSNMSPEDSSIYLCSVEMSETGGQGYTFGSGTRLTVV.

The rearrangement uses TRBV6-1 and TRBJ2-2, with 7 bases matching TRBD2. CDR3 length equals 14 residues. The germline V gene has CDR1 MNHNS and CDR2 SASEGT. Trimming cost V 10 bases and J 6 bases; bases outside gene matches: 11. The CDR3 bases are TGTGCCACAACCGGGACGGGGGGTGCCGGGGAGCTGTTTTTT. This sequence encodes CATTGTGGAGELFF.

J is TRBJ1-1 and V is TRBV4-1; maybe TRBD1 (5 bases). CDR3 length: 16 amino acids. Deletions cut 0 bases from V and 0 bases from J, with 11 bases between. The germline gives CDR1 MGHRA, CDR2 YSYEKL. CDR3 sequence reads: CASSQDVRGMNTEAFF. The CDR3 bases are TGCGCCAGCAGCCAAGATGTTAGGGGAATGAACACTGAAGCTTTCTTT.

As regards this clone: Compared with germline, one end of the junction differs, possibly owing to a read error. The chain couples TRBV30 to TRBJ1-4; 7 bases fit TRBD1. Germline V lookup: CDR1 GTSNPN, CDR2 SVGIG (reference sequence). The CDR3 covers 12 residues. The CDR3 sequence is CAWSVQGYHVEF. DNA for the CDR3: TGTGCCTGGAGTGTACAGGGGTATCATGTCGAATTT.

This clone was detected a few times. The chain recombines TRBV14 with TRBJ1-1; D remains unclear. The CDR3 totals 9 residues. Germline loops: CDR1 SGHDN, CDR2 FVKESK. Trimming removed 8 bases from V and 5 bases from J, with 3 bases in between. The CDR3 nucleotides read TGTGCCAGCCCGACTGAAGCTTTCTTT. Translation: CASPTEAFF.

CDR3 in amino acids: CASSPLRDSLYNEQFF. The CDR3 DNA is TGTGCCAGCAGCCCCCTCCGGGACAGCCTATACAATGAGCAGTTCTTC. The chain has TRBV7-7 and TRBJ2-1, with 7 bases lining up with TRBD1. Per the germline V gene, CDR1 is SSHAT and CDR2 is FNYEAQ (reference sequence). J gave up 4 bases and V 5 bases, and 11 bases lay outside the gene matches. This CDR3 comprises 16 residues. The full variable domain, its missing parts supplied by reference TRBV7-7 and TRBJ2-1, is GAGVSQSPRYKVTKRGQDVTLRCDPISSHATLYWYQQALGQGPEFLTYFNYEAQPDKSGLPSDRFSAERPEGSISTLTIQRTEQRDSAMYRCASSPLRDSLYNEQFFGPGTRLTVL.

This chain uses TRBV30 with TRBJ1-1; D is uncertain. CDR1 and CDR2 (germline): GTSNPN, SVGIG (reference sequence). CDR3 length: 12 amino acids. Trimming left V 2 bases short and J 5 bases short, with 9 bases between. The CDR3, as DNA: TGTGCCTGGAGTAGTACGGGGACTGAAGCTTTCTTT. Encoded protein: CAWSSTGTEAFF.

This clone was counted between two and nine times. The chain combines TRBV7-9 with TRBJ2-7; D not certain. The CDR3 extends over 11 amino acids. Germline assignment: CDR1 SEHNR and CDR2 FQNEAQ (reference sequence). V lost 4 bases and J 4 bases, leaving 5 bases between the germline ends. DNA of the CDR3: TGTGCCAGCAGCTCCCCGTACGAGCAGTACTTC. Protein product: CASSSPYEQYF.

V usage is TRBV7-9 and J usage is TRBJ1-6; 10 bases are a match to TRBD1. The CDR3 runs 18 residues. Per the germline V gene, CDR1 is SEHNR and CDR2 is FQNEAQ (reference sequence). V was pared by 5 bases and J by 9 bases, with 16 bases of the junction left unmatched. The DNA for the CDR3 is TGTGCCAGCAGCCCCATTATGAAGGGACAGGGGTTTGGTTCACCCCTCCACTTT. Residues: CASSPIMKGQGFGSPLHF.

The chain joins TRBV10-3 to TRBJ1-2; no reliable D call. Germline V gene sequence: CDR1 ENHRY, CDR2 SYGVKD. This CDR3 spans 18 amino acids. V shed 3 bases and J shed 1 base, with 21 bases lying between them. The CDR3 region has the DNA TGTGCCATCAGTGATTCGGCCCTTTCAAAGGGAGTTAACTATGGCTACACCTTC. Translation: CAISDSALSKGVNYGYTF.